One and the same sample provided the 14 T cell receptor beta chains below, sequenced in a study of control samples from healthy donors and cancer patients. Here immunoSEQ multiplex PCR was the method, and the copy in TCRdb shows in-frame clones only, minus some. The data show approximately 50,000 clones, approximately 92% seen once. The source material was PBMCs. These receptors came from a man aged 25 to 40 with colorectal cancer.

The gene calls are TRBV5-1 and TRBJ2-3; D gene uncertain. CDR3 length equals 17 residues. Looked up from germline, CDR1 is SGHRS and CDR2 is YFSETQ. V shed 1 base and J shed 4 bases, with 19 bases lying between them. As DNA, the CDR3 is TGCGCCAGCAGCTTGTCGGTGATGAGCCCGGGCTCAGATACGCAGTATTTT. This gives the protein CASSLSVMSPGSDTQYF.

V and J are TRBV2 and TRBJ1-2; the match to TRBD1 covers 10 bases. The germline gives CDR1 SNHLY, CDR2 FYNNEI. The CDR3 has 13 residues. V shed 7 bases and J 8 bases; nucleotides not matched to a gene: 7. The DNA of the CDR3 is TGTGCCAGCATTGGGACAGGGGACGGGGGCTACACCTTC. Translating gives CASIGTGDGGYTF.

V is TRBV4-1 and J is TRBJ1-4, with D uncertain. The CDR3 sequence is 15 residues long. Trimming removed 1 base at V and 0 bases at J, with 6 bases between. Germline CDR1 reads MGHRA; CDR2 reads YSYEKL. This CDR3 reads CASSQAETTNEKLFF. The CDR3 region has the DNA TGCGCCAGCAGCCAAGCGGAGACAACTAATGAAAAACTGTTTTTT.

This chain joins TRBV10-3 and TRBJ2-7, with TRBD1 matching over 7 bases. The CDR3 consists of 15 residues. Germline trimming cut 3 bases from V and 2 bases from J; bases unmatched to any gene: 7. Germline lookup yields CDR1 ENHRY and CDR2 SYGVKD. CDR3 DNA: TGTGCCATCAGTGATCAGGGGCAGGGGGCCTACGAGCAGTACTTC. Protein product: CAISDQGQGAYEQYF.

The V call is TRBV19, the J call TRBJ2-3; 11 bases match TRBD2. The germline gives CDR1 LNHDA, CDR2 SQIVND (reference sequence). J gave up 0 bases and V 6 bases, and 5 bases lay outside the gene matches. This CDR3 contains 16 residues. CDR3 DNA sequence: TGTGCCAGTAGCAGACTAGCGGGGCCTAGCACAGATACGCAGTATTTT. Its protein product is CASSRLAGPSTDTQYF.

The gene calls are TRBV11-2 and TRBJ1-1; D possibly corresponds to TRBD1 (5 bases). The CDR3 runs to 16 residues. V lost 5 bases and J lost 1, with 17 bases in between. CDR1 and CDR2 (germline): SGHAT, FQNNGV. The CDR3 loop is CASSLPLGRENTEAFF. The CDR3 region has the DNA TGTGCCAGCAGCCTACCATTGGGACGGGAGAACACTGAAGCTTTCTTT. The whole variable domain, filled in from reference TRBV11-2 and TRBJ1-1, reads EAGVAQSPRYKIIEKRQSVAFWCNPISGHATLYWYQQILGQGPKLLIQFQNNGVVDDSQLPKDRFSAERLKGVDSTLKIQPAKLEDSAVYLCASSLPLGRENTEAFFGQGTRLTVV.

The CDR3 loop reads CSARNSYEQYF. The CDR3 DNA reads as TGCAGTGCTAGAAATTCCTACGAGCAGTACTTC. This sequence joins TRBV20-1 and TRBJ2-7; no definite D call. CDR3 size: 11 residues. The germline CDR1 and CDR2 sequences are DFQATT and SNEGSKA (reference sequence). Between the trimmed V and J ends, which lost 2 bases and 1 base, there was a span of 3 bases.

On this clone itself: At one end, the junction sequence differs from germline, possibly due to a read error. The CDR3 bases are TGTGCCAGCACCTTGGACGGGAACACTGAAGCTTTCTTT. This translates into CASTLDGNTEAFF. The genes are TRBV5-5 and TRBJ1-1; D gene unclear. The CDR3 extends over 13 amino acids. Germline CDR1 is SGHKS and CDR2 is YYEKEE (reference sequence).

The CDR3, as DNA: TGTGCCAGCAGCTGGGTCGGGACAGGTCGGCTTGGTGAGCAGTTCTTC. Translated: CASSWVGTGRLGEQFF. The chain carries TRBV5-4 and TRBJ2-1; 8 nucleotides align to TRBD1. Trimming cost V 3 bases and J 9 bases; bases outside gene matches: 14. Germline values: CDR1 SGHNT, CDR2 YYREEE (reference sequence). The CDR3 runs 16 residues.

The chain is built from TRBV7-8 and TRBJ1-5; 7 nucleotides agree with TRBD1. CDR3 length: 14 amino acids. Germline V gene data show CDR1 as SGHVS and CDR2 as FQNEAQ. Germline trimming cut 4 bases from V and 7 bases from J; bases unmatched to any gene: 7. Written as DNA, the CDR3 is TGTGCCAGCAGCTCCAAAAGGGACAGACAGCCCCAGCATTTT. It is translated as CASSSKRDRQPQHF.

This clone was detected once. V gene TRBV6-4 combines with J gene TRBJ2-2; 9 positions agree with TRBD2. The V segment lost 3 bases and the J segment 2 bases; nucleotides outside the gene matches: 7. CDR1 and CDR2 (germline): MRHNA, SNTAGT. CDR3 size: 17 residues. The CDR3 loop reads CASSESAGGYNTGELFF. The DNA for the CDR3 is TGTGCCAGCAGTGAATCAGCGGGGGGATATAACACCGGGGAGCTGTTTTTT.

This chain links TRBV19 with TRBJ1-1; 7 bases map to TRBD1. Trimming took 8 bases from V and 5 from J; bases not matched to a gene: 14. The CDR3 is 15 residues long. Germline V gene data show CDR1 as LNHDA and CDR2 as SQIVND (reference sequence). The CDR3 protein is CASSHGAGGVTEAFF. The DNA of the CDR3 is TGTGCCAGTTCCCACGGGGCAGGGGGGGTAACTGAAGCTTTCTTT.

CDR3 DNA sequence: TGTGCCAGCAGCAAAACCGGGACAGGGTGGGGCTACACCTTC. Amino acid sequence: CASSKTGTGWGYTF. J is TRBJ1-2 and V is TRBV6-5; 9 bases are a match to TRBD1. The CDR3 runs to 14 residues. CDR1 is MNHEY, CDR2 SVGAGI, per germline. V dropped 6 bases and J dropped 8; count of bases not matched to a gene: 10.

The gene calls are TRBV4-1 and TRBJ1-2, with D uncertain. This CDR3 contains 16 residues. V lost 2 bases to trimming and J lost 4 bases, with 17 bases between them. Germline CDR1 MGHRA, CDR2 YSYEKL. CDR3 loop: CASSQLMSQLTYGYTF. CDR3 sequence (DNA): TGCGCCAGCAGCCAATTAATGTCCCAGCTAACCTATGGCTACACCTTC.